Below, 31 T cell receptor beta chains from the same sample are listed, as sequenced in a study of T cell responses to AZD1222 COVID-19 vaccine. Assay used: immunoSEQ multiplex PCR; TCRdb lists only in-frame clones, some missing. The top ten hold 11% to 15% of the sample, which has around 120,000 clones, around 92% seen once. This specimen consisted of peripheral blood, obtained on day 0 of AZD1222 vaccination. The source is an adult in good health.

The chain employs TRBV6-6 and TRBJ2-5; 10 positions match TRBD1. This CDR3 has 14 residues. Looked up from germline, CDR1 is MNHNY and CDR2 is SVGAGI (reference sequence). V was pared by 6 bases and J by 4 bases, with 5 bases of the junction left unmatched. The CDR3 region is CASSGQGERETQYF. As DNA, the CDR3 is TGTGCCAGCAGCGGACAGGGGGAGAGAGAGACCCAGTACTTC.

The rearrangement joins TRBV7-2 to TRBJ1-2; D call uncertain. With 5 bases removed from V and 4 bases from J, the gap between germline ends came to 8 bases. Germline CDR1 is SGHTA and CDR2 is FQGNSA. The CDR3 runs 12 residues. In DNA form, the CDR3 reads TGTGCCAGCAGCGAGGACGGCTATGGCTACACCTTC. Translated, it gives CASSEDGYGYTF.

This chain uses TRBV7-6 with TRBJ2-7; 11 positions match TRBD2. Looked up from germline, CDR1 is SGHVS and CDR2 is FNYEAQ. The V gene end was trimmed by 4 bases and the J gene end by 2 bases; junction bases not matched to a gene: 10. This CDR3 spans 17 amino acids. This CDR3 is CASSSTPLAGEPYEQYF. The CDR3 nucleotides read TGTGCCAGCAGCTCCACCCCACTAGCGGGGGAGCCCTACGAGCAGTACTTC.

The rearrangement links TRBV4-3 to TRBJ1-2; D is unclear. The CDR3 is 15 residues long. Germline V gives CDR1 LGHNA, CDR2 YSLEER. V dropped 0 bases and J dropped 1 base, with 9 bases sitting between them. The CDR3: CASSQDFAINYGYTF. The CDR3 nucleotides are TGCGCCAGCAGCCAAGATTTTGCAATTAACTATGGCTACACCTTC.

The chain combines TRBV6-5 with TRBJ1-1; no clear D. The germline V and J ends were trimmed by 6 bases and 6 bases, with 20 bases remaining between them. The V gene's germline CDR1 is MNHEY and CDR2 SVGAGI. This CDR3 contains 15 residues. The CDR3 spells CASSLLGRQTPEAFF. The CDR3, as DNA: TGTGCCAGCAGCCTCCTCGGCAGGCAGACTCCTGAAGCTTTCTTT.

The chain combines TRBV19 with TRBJ1-5; 9 positions agree with TRBD1. CDR1 and CDR2 (germline): LNHDA, SQIVND (reference sequence). The trim removed 1 base at V and 7 bases at J, leaving 2 bases unmatched. The CDR3 sequence is 14 residues long. CDR3: CASSIVGQGQPQHF. The CDR3 DNA reads TGTGCCAGTAGTATAGTTGGACAGGGGCAGCCCCAGCATTTT.

The chain has TRBV3-1 (or the pseudogene TRBV3-2) and TRBJ2-1, with D tentatively TRBD1 (5 bases). Germline-derived CDR1 and CDR2 are LGHDT and YNNKEL (reference sequence). Between the trimmed V and J ends, which lost 6 bases and 8 bases, there was a span of 11 bases. The CDR3 length is 12 residues. The CDR3 coding sequence is TGTGCCAGCAGGAGACCACAGGATGAGCAGTTCTTC. Translating gives CASRRPQDEQFF.

The V gene is TRBV7-8, the J gene TRBJ2-1; D not resolved. CDR1 is SGHVS, CDR2 FQNEAQ, per germline. V shed 5 bases and J shed 1 base, with 3 bases lying between them. The CDR3 spans 12 residues. CDR3 DNA sequence: TGTGCCAGCAGCCTTTCCTACAATGAGCAGTTCTTC. This codes for CASSLSYNEQFF.

The V and J genes are TRBV24-1 and TRBJ2-7; D might be TRBD1 or TRBD2, each matching 5 bases. This CDR3 comprises 13 residues. V was clipped by 9 bases and J by 2 bases, with 13 bases between them. The germline V gene has CDR1 KGHDR and CDR2 SFDVKD. The CDR3 coding sequence is TGTGCCACCGGGACGAGGGGAACCTACGAGCAGTACTTC. The encoded protein is CATGTRGTYEQYF.

This clone has only one observation. The chain combines TRBV28 with TRBJ1-2, with 9 nucleotides matching TRBD1. V lost 1 base, J lost 2 bases, and 2 bases stayed unmatched. Germline V gene lookup returns CDR1 MDHEN and CDR2 SYDVKM. The CDR3 has 15 amino acids. CDR3 protein: CASSLLDRGNYGYTF. The CDR3, as DNA: TGTGCCAGCAGTTTATTGGACAGGGGAAACTATGGCTACACCTTC.

The chain recombines TRBV28 with TRBJ2-5; 10 bases fit TRBD2. CDR3 length: 16 residues. CDR1 and CDR2 (germline): MDHEN, SYDVKM. The junction had 9 bases not matched to a gene; V was cut back by 3 bases and J by 5 bases. The CDR3 DNA follows: TGTGCCAGCAGTTTGAGCGGGAGGGCCTTCGTTGAGACCCAGTACTTC. The encoded protein is CASSLSGRAFVETQYF.

The chain couples TRBV12-5 to TRBJ1-1; D remains ambiguous. This CDR3 contains 14 residues. V was shortened by 1 base and J by 7 bases, with 13 bases between the two germline ends. The germline V gene has CDR1 LGHNT and CDR2 FRNRAP. The CDR3 spells CASGLESGGNEAFF. DNA of the CDR3: TGTGCTAGTGGTTTGGAGAGTGGCGGGAATGAAGCTTTCTTT.

The gene calls are TRBV21-1 and TRBJ2-7; the DNA was not used to check the table's D call, TRBD2. TRBV21-1 is shown as a pseudogene. The CDR3 is made up of 11 amino acids. The CDR3 DNA reads TGTGCCAGCACCTCGTCCCGCGAGCAGTACTTC. This encodes CASTSSREQYF.

This clone was counted a few times. J is TRBJ2-7 and V is TRBV28; D possibly corresponds to TRBD1 (6 bases). Germline CDR1 reads MDHEN; CDR2 reads SYDVKM. The CDR3 spans 17 residues. Between the trimmed V and J ends, which lost 3 bases and 4 bases, there was a span of 22 bases. In nucleotides, the CDR3 is TGTGCCAGCAGTTTGCCGTTTGGAGACAGGTCCATTTACGAGCAGTACTTC. Its translation: CASSLPFGDRSIYEQYF. Full variable domain (missing parts from reference TRBV28 and TRBJ2-7): DVKVTQSSRYLVKRTGEKVFLECVQDMDHENMFWYRQDPGLGLRLIYFSYDVKMKEKGDIPEGYSVSREKKERFSLILESASTNQTSMYLCASSLPFGDRSIYEQYFGPGTRLTVT.

The chain recombines TRBV6-1 with TRBJ2-7; 9 bases are shared with TRBD1. The CDR3 consists of 18 residues. V lost 2 bases and J lost 1; bases outside the gene matches: 12. The V gene's germline CDR1 is MNHNS and CDR2 SASEGT. The CDR3 nucleotides are TGTGCCAGCAGTGAAATCGGGACAGGGAACTCTTGGTCCTACGAGCAGTACTTC. Its protein is CASSEIGTGNSWSYEQYF.

The chain carries TRBV19 and TRBJ1-5; D not certain. The CDR3 has 16 amino acids. Germline CDR1 reads LNHDA; CDR2 reads SQIVND (reference sequence). The germline V and J ends were trimmed by 3 bases and 2 bases, with 14 bases remaining between them. Written as DNA, the CDR3 is TGTGCCAGTAGTATCTTCTCAGTTGGGGGCAATCAGCCCCAGCATTTT. Amino acid sequence: CASSIFSVGGNQPQHF. Full variable domain (rest looked up from reference TRBV19 and TRBJ1-5): DGGITQSPKYLFRKEGQNVTLSCEQNLNHDAMYWYRQDPGQGLRLIYYSQIVNDFQKGDIAEGYSVSREKKESFPLTVTSAQKNPTAFYLCASSIFSVGGNQPQHFGDGTRLSIL.

This chain uses TRBV6-2 or TRBV6-3 with TRBJ2-7; maybe TRBD2 (6 bases). V lost 0 bases, J lost 5 bases, and 14 bases lay in between. The germline V gene encodes CDR1 MNHEY and CDR2 SVGEGT. The CDR3 covers 15 residues. CDR3 nucleotides: TGTGCCAGCAGTTACTCATCGGGGCTAGCGCACGAGCAGTACTTC. This sequence encodes CASSYSSGLAHEQYF.

V and J are TRBV27 and TRBJ2-7; D unresolved. The CDR3 loop spans 12 amino acids. Trimming removed 5 bases at V and 3 bases at J, with 8 bases between. CDR1 is MNHEY, CDR2 SMNVEV, per germline (reference sequence). CDR3 region: CASSRTGYEQYF. The CDR3 DNA reads TGTGCCAGCAGTAGAACTGGCTACGAGCAGTACTTC.

The gene calls are TRBV5-6 and TRBJ2-7, with a tentative D call TRBD1 (6 bases). Trimming took 0 bases from V and 1 from J, leaving 8 bases between them. From germline, CDR1 is SGHDT and CDR2 YYEEEE. The length of the CDR3 is 14 residues. The CDR3: CASSLAGESYEQYF. CDR3 DNA: TGTGCCAGCAGCTTGGCAGGGGAATCCTACGAGCAGTACTTC.

The sample holds one count of this clone. The chain couples TRBV29-1 to TRBJ1-2; TRBD1 aligns across 10 bases. The V gene end was trimmed by 1 base and the J gene end by 0 bases; junction bases not matched to a gene: 5. The germline gives CDR1 SQVTM, CDR2 ANQGSEA. This CDR3 contains 16 residues. The CDR3 reads CSVEGWTGGANYGYTF. In DNA, the CDR3 is TGCAGCGTTGAAGGATGGACAGGGGGGGCTAACTATGGCTACACCTTC.

This chain connects TRBV6-5 to TRBJ2-1; 10 positions match TRBD1. V shed 10 bases and J 6 bases; nucleotides not matched to a gene: 12. The CDR3 runs 15 residues. Germline-derived CDR1 and CDR2 are MNHEY and SVGAGI. CDR3: CATLRGTGEGNEQFF. The DNA of the CDR3 is TGTGCCACCCTACGAGGGACAGGGGAGGGCAATGAGCAGTTCTTC.

This rearrangement joins TRBV12-3 or TRBV12-4 to TRBJ1-5, with TRBD1 as a possible D gene (5 bases). With 4 bases removed from V and 4 bases from J, the gap between germline ends came to 8 bases. The CDR3 has 13 residues. The DNA for the CDR3 is TGTGCCAGCAGTTCACAGGAAAATCAGCCCCAGCATTTT. As protein: CASSSQENQPQHF.

As concerns this clone: Germline and junction disagree at one end, which may indicate a read error. The rearrangement links TRBV18 to TRBJ2-5; D not resolved. CDR1 is KGHSH and CDR2 is LQKENI in the germline V gene. The CDR3 sequence is 13 residues long. The CDR3 DNA follows: TGTGCCAGTTCACCCCTCGGCGAAGAGACCCAGTACTTC. Translation gives CASSPLGEETQYF.

The chain uses TRBV5-4 and TRBJ1-1; D is ambiguous. Between the trimmed V and J ends, which lost 4 bases and 12 bases, there was a span of 19 bases. This CDR3 region has 13 residues. Germline CDR1 is SGHNT and CDR2 is YYREEE (reference sequence). The CDR3 DNA is TGTGCCAGCAGCCTGTCCGAGGGCATCATCACTTTCTTT. Protein product: CASSLSEGIITFF. Variable domain in full (rest from reference TRBV5-4 and TRBJ1-1): ETGVTQSPTHLIKTRGQQVTLRCSSQSGHNTVSWYQQALGQGPQFIFQYYREEENGRGNFPPRFSGLQFPNYSSELNVNALELDDSALYLCASSLSEGIITFFGQGTRLTVV.

The chain is built from TRBV7-6 and TRBJ2-5; tentative D call: TRBD1 (6 bases). V lost 2 bases, J lost 2 bases, and 15 bases lay in between. Germline-derived CDR1 and CDR2 are SGHVS and FNYEAQ. This CDR3 has 16 amino acids. CDR3 protein: CASSLLGQLRQETQYF. The CDR3 region has the DNA TGTGCCAGCAGCTTACTAGGACAGCTTAGACAAGAGACCCAGTACTTC. Full variable domain (rest looked up from reference TRBV7-6 and TRBJ2-5): GAGVSQSPRYKVTKRGQDVALRCDPISGHVSLYWYRQALGQGPEFLTYFNYEAQQDKSGLPNDRFSAERPEGSISTLTIQRTEQRDSAMYRCASSLLGQLRQETQYFGPGTRLLVL.

The chain combines TRBV4-3 with TRBJ1-4; no clear D gene. Germline CDR1 reads LGHNA; CDR2 reads YSLEER. The CDR3 is made up of 15 amino acids. The germline V and J ends were trimmed by 0 bases and 6 bases, with 11 bases remaining between them. Here the CDR3 reads CASSQDAGSYEKLFF. The CDR3, as DNA: TGCGCCAGCAGCCAAGATGCGGGGAGTTATGAAAAACTGTTTTTT.

The chain combines TRBV6-6 with TRBJ1-3; D not certain. Trimming removed 5 bases from V and 0 bases from J, with 20 bases in between. CDR1 and CDR2 (germline): MNHNY, SVGAGI (reference sequence). The CDR3 has 18 amino acids. CDR3 nucleotide sequence: TGTGCCAGCAGTCCTTCGCAGCGCGGAGGGAGCTCTGGAAACACCATATATTTT. Translation gives CASSPSQRGGSSGNTIYF.

In this sample, this clone turned up once. The chain recombines TRBV7-9 with TRBJ2-7, with D perhaps TRBD2 (6 bases). V shed 4 bases and J shed 1 base, with 14 bases lying between them. Germline V gene sequence: CDR1 SEHNR, CDR2 FQNEAQ (reference sequence). The CDR3 consists of 15 residues. For the CDR3, the DNA is TGTGCCAGCAGCTCCGGGGGAGGCCCATCCTACGAGCAGTACTTC. Its protein is CASSSGGGPSYEQYF. The complete variable domain, with remaining parts taken from reference TRBV7-9 and TRBJ2-7, reads DTGVSQNPRHKITKRGQNVTFRCDPISEHNRLYWYRQTLGQGPEFLTYFQNEAQLEKSRLLSDRFSAERPKGSFSTLEIQRTEQGDSAMYLCASSSGGGPSYEQYFGPGTRLTVT.

The chain carries TRBV5-1 and TRBJ1-2, with TRBD1 as a possible D gene (5 bases). Trimming removed 4 bases from V and 4 bases from J, with 8 bases in between. The CDR3 totals 12 residues. The V gene's germline CDR1 is SGHRS and CDR2 YFSETQ. The CDR3 protein is CASSPGSYGYTF. The CDR3 nucleotides are TGCGCCAGCAGCCCAGGGAGCTATGGCTACACCTTC.

This chain uses TRBV5-1 with TRBJ1-2; 7 bases line up with TRBD1. Germline V gives CDR1 SGHRS, CDR2 YFSETQ. With V trimmed by 3 bases and J by 4 bases, 6 bases remained unmatched. The CDR3 runs 14 residues. The CDR3 nucleotides read TGCGCCAGCAGCTCTACAGGGGCTGGCTATGGCTACACCTTC. This encodes CASSSTGAGYGYTF.

The chain joins TRBV10-2 to TRBJ1-1; 11 bases match TRBD1. CDR3 length equals 14 residues. The junction had 5 bases not matched to a gene; V was cut back by 6 bases and J by 5 bases. Germline V lookup: CDR1 WSHSY, CDR2 SAAADI. CDR3: CASRGTGGGTEAFF. CDR3 nucleotide sequence: TGCGCCAGCAGGGGGACAGGGGGAGGAACTGAAGCTTTCTTT.